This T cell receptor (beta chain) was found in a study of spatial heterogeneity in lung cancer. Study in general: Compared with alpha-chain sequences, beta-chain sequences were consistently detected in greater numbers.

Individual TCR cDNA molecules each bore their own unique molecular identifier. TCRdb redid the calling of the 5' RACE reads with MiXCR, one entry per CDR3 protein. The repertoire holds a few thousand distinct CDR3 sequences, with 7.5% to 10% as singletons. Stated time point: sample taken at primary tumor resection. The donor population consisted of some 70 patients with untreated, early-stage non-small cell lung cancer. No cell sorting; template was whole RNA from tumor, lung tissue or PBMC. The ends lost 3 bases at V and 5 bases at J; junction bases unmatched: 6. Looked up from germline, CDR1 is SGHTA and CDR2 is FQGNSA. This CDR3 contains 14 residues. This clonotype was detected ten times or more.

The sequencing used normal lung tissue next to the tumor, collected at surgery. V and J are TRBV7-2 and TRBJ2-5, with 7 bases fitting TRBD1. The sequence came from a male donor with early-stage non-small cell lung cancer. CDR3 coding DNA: TGTGCCAGCAGCTTGAAGACAGGGCTCGAGACCCAGTACTTC. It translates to CASSLKTGLETQYF.